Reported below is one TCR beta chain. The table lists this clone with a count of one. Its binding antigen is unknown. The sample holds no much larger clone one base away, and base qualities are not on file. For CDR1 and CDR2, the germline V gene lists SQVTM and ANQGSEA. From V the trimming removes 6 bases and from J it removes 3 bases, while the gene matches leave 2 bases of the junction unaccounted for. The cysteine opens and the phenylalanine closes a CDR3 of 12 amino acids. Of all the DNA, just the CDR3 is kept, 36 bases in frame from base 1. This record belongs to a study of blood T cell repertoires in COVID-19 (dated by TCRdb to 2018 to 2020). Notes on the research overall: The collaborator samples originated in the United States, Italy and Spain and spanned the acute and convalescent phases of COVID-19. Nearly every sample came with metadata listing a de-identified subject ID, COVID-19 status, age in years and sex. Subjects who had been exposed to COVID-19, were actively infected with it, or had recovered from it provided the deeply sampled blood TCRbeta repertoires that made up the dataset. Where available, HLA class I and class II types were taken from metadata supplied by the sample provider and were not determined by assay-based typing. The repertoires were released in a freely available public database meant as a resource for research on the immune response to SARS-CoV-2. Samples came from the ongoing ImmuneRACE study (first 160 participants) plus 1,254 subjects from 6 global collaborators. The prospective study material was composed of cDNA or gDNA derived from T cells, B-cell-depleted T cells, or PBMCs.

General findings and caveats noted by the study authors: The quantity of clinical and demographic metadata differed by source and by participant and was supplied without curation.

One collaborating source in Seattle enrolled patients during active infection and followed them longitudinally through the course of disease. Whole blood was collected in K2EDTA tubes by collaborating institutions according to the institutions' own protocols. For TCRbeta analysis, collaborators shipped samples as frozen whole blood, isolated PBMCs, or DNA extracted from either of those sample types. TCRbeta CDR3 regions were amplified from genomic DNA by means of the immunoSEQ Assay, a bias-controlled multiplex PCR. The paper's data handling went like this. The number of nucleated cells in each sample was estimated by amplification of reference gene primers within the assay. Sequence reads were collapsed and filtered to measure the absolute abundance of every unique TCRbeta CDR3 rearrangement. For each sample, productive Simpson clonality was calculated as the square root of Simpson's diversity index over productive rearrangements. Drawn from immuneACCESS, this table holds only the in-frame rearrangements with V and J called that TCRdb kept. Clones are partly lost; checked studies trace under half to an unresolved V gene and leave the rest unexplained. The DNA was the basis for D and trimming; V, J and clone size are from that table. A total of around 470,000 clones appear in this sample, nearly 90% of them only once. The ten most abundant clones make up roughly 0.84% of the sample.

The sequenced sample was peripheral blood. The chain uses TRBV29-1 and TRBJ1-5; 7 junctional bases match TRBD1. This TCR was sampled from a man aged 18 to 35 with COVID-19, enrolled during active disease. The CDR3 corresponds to CSVQGLNQPQHF. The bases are TGCAGCGTACAGGGGCTCAATCAGCCCCAGCATTTT. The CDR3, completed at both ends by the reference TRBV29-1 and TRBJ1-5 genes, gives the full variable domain SAVISQKPSRDICQRGTSLTIQCQVDSQVTMMFWYRQQPGQSLTLIATANQGSEATYESGFVIDKFPISRPNLTFSTLTVSNMSPEDSSIYLCSVQGLNQPQHFGDGTRLSIL.